Listed here are 28 T cell receptor beta chains from one sample, sequenced in a study of T cell responses to AZD1222 COVID-19 vaccine. Method: immunoSEQ multiplex PCR; TCRdb's copy keeps in-frame clones and lacks some. Its clone listing holds about 140,000 clones. Sequencing input: peripheral blood. The receptors come from an adult in good health.

The genes are TRBV7-3 and TRBJ2-1; D gene ambiguous. Looked up from germline, CDR1 is SGHTA and CDR2 is FQGTGA. The CDR3 has 12 residues. The V and J ends lost 8 bases and 6 bases respectively, with 11 bases between them. The CDR3 reads CASGRTLNEQFF. In nucleotides, the CDR3 is TGTGCCAGCGGCCGAACCCTCAATGAGCAGTTCTTC.

This rearrangement joins TRBV19 to TRBJ1-5; maybe TRBD1 (6 bases). CDR1 is LNHDA, CDR2 SQIVND, per germline (reference sequence). The CDR3 loop spans 14 amino acids. V was clipped by 2 bases and J by 6 bases, with 11 bases between them. CDR3 in amino acids: CASSIRGAGQPQHF. For the CDR3, the DNA is TGTGCCAGTAGTATACGGGGGGCGGGTCAGCCCCAGCATTTT.

The chain has TRBV6-5 and TRBJ2-3, with D perhaps assigned TRBD1 or TRBD2 (5 bases each). The CDR3 is made up of 14 amino acids. Germline loops: CDR1 MNHEY, CDR2 SVGAGI. V shed 7 bases and J shed 5 bases, with 16 bases lying between them. The CDR3 nucleotides are TGTGCCAGCACTCAGGGAGCGGTGGGAGATACGCAGTATTTT. The encoded protein is CASTQGAVGDTQYF.

The chain is built from TRBV5-4 and TRBJ2-2; tentatively, D is TRBD1 (7 bases). CDR3 size: 13 residues. Germline V CDR1 and CDR2: SGHNT, YYREEE (reference sequence). V lost 4 bases to trimming and J lost 7 bases, with 11 bases between them. The CDR3 is CASSLQGGGELFF. CDR3 nucleotide sequence: TGTGCCAGCAGCCTTCAGGGGGGCGGGGAGCTGTTTTTT. Filled out from reference TRBV5-4 and TRBJ2-2, the complete variable domain reads ETGVTQSPTHLIKTRGQQVTLRCSSQSGHNTVSWYQQALGQGPQFIFQYYREEENGRGNFPPRFSGLQFPNYSSELNVNALELDDSALYLCASSLQGGGELFFGEGSRLTVL.

The V call is TRBV11-1, the J call TRBJ2-3, with 10 positions matching TRBD1. The V and J ends lost 5 bases and 3 bases, in that order; junction bases with no gene match: 2. The CDR3 length is 14 residues. From germline, CDR1 is SGHAT and CDR2 FQDESV (reference sequence). For the CDR3, the DNA is TGTGCCAGCAGCCCGGGACAGGGGACAGATACGCAGTATTTT. Amino acid sequence: CASSPGQGTDTQYF.

The chain couples TRBV7-8 to TRBJ1-6; the D is unclear. CDR1 SGHVS and CDR2 FQNEAQ come from the germline V gene. With 8 bases removed from V and 0 bases from J, the gap between germline ends came to 11 bases. The CDR3 spans 15 residues. CDR3 nucleotide sequence: TGTGCCAGCGGGCTCTCAAGCTCCTATAATTCACCCCTCCACTTT. This sequence encodes CASGLSSSYNSPLHF.

The V call is TRBV18, the J call TRBJ1-1, with no clear D. Per the germline V gene, CDR1 is KGHSH and CDR2 is LQKENI. The CDR3 is 13 residues long. V shed 6 bases and J shed 4 bases, with 12 bases lying between them. The CDR3 loop is CASSNEVSTEAFF. The CDR3 DNA sequence: TGTGCCAGCTCTAATGAAGTCAGCACTGAAGCTTTCTTT.

The chain is built from TRBV15 and TRBJ1-1, with TRBD1 identical over 10 bases. CDR3 length: 16 amino acids. Germline-derived CDR1 and CDR2 are LNHNV and YYDKDF (reference sequence). With 0 bases clipped from V and 1 base from J, the junction kept 2 bases outside the gene matches. The CDR3 reads CATSRDDRGPNTEAFF. CDR3 sequence (DNA): TGTGCCACCAGCAGAGATGACAGGGGGCCGAACACTGAAGCTTTCTTT.

V and J are TRBV5-6 and TRBJ2-7; D remains ambiguous. CDR1 and CDR2 (germline): SGHDT, YYEEEE. The CDR3 length is 13 residues. Between the trimmed V and J ends, which lost 4 bases and 2 bases, there was a span of 10 bases. The CDR3 nucleotides read TGTGCCAGCAGCCAAATGATTACCTACGAGCAGTACTTC. Amino acids: CASSQMITYEQYF.

J is TRBJ1-1 and V is TRBV19; D uncertain. V was shortened by 7 bases and J by 5 bases, with 11 bases between the two germline ends. This CDR3 contains 12 residues. Per the germline V gene, CDR1 is LNHDA and CDR2 is SQIVND (reference sequence). CDR3 sequence reads: CASTKGWTEAFF. The CDR3 DNA is TGTGCCAGTACTAAGGGATGGACTGAAGCTTTCTTT.

The rearrangement links TRBV6-5 to TRBJ2-5; 8 bases are shared with TRBD2. The junction had 11 bases not matched to a gene; V was cut back by 6 bases and J by 5 bases. Per germline, CDR1 MNHEY and CDR2 SVGAGI. The CDR3 loop spans 15 amino acids. The CDR3 protein is CASSKSGGSRETQYF. The CDR3 DNA reads as TGTGCCAGCAGCAAAAGCGGGGGCTCCCGGGAGACCCAGTACTTC.

The genes are TRBV13 and TRBJ1-4; 7 positions agree with TRBD1. CDR3 length: 15 amino acids. In germline, CDR1 is PRHDT, CDR2 FYEKMQ (reference sequence). V shed 4 bases and J 0 bases; nucleotides not matched to a gene: 2. For the CDR3, the DNA is TGTGCCAGCAGCTCAGGGGGTTCAACTAATGAAAAACTGTTTTTT. Its protein is CASSSGGSTNEKLFF.

J is TRBJ1-2 and V is TRBV15; D may be TRBD1 (5 bases). The V end lost 0 bases, the J end lost 6 bases, and 17 bases lay between the germline ends. Looked up from germline, CDR1 is LNHNV and CDR2 is YYDKDF (reference sequence). The CDR3 covers 16 residues. CDR3 loop: CATSRDLGAGGDGYTF. Here the CDR3 DNA reads TGTGCCACCAGCAGAGATTTGGGAGCCGGGGGTGATGGCTACACCTTC.

The chain has TRBV5-1 and TRBJ1-6, with D perhaps TRBD1 (5 bases). The CDR3 totals 14 residues. V was clipped by 5 bases and J by 6 bases, with 12 bases between them. Germline V gives CDR1 SGHRS, CDR2 YFSETQ. CDR3 in DNA: TGCGCCAGCAGAACCGCAGGGACTAATTCACCCCTCCACTTT. Translating it yields CASRTAGTNSPLHF.

J is TRBJ1-2 and V is TRBV27; the D gene is possibly TRBD1 (5 bases). CDR1 is MNHEY, CDR2 SMNVEV, per germline (reference sequence). V was pared by 5 bases and J by 3 bases, with 16 bases between. CDR3 length: 15 residues. CDR3 amino acids: CASSPQSGTYYGYTF. The CDR3 nucleotides read TGTGCCAGCAGTCCCCAATCCGGGACCTACTATGGCTACACCTTC.

This rearrangement joins TRBV30 to TRBJ2-7; TRBD1 agrees at 7 bases. The CDR3 spans 15 residues. CDR1 and CDR2 from the germline V gene are GTSNPN and SVGIG (reference sequence). The J segment lost 6 bases and the V segment lost 1 base, leaving 12 bases of the junction unmatched. The CDR3 DNA follows: TGTGCCTGGAGTGGAGCCGACAGGGTGTATGGCGAGCAGTACTTC. Encoded protein: CAWSGADRVYGEQYF.

The chain joins TRBV19 to TRBJ1-2; D is ambiguous. Trimming cost V 5 bases and J 8 bases, with 12 bases left between them. From germline, CDR1 is LNHDA and CDR2 SQIVND (reference sequence). The length of the CDR3 is 12 residues. The CDR3 nucleotides are TGTGCCAGTAGTCCCGTGGGCGGGGGCTACACCTTC. This gives the protein CASSPVGGGYTF.

The chain uses TRBV5-4 and TRBJ1-4, with TRBD1 matching 7 bases. This CDR3 is built from 14 residues. The germline V gene has CDR1 SGHNT and CDR2 YYREEE (reference sequence). The trim removed 4 bases at V and 7 bases at J, leaving 7 bases unmatched. The CDR3 protein is CASSAQGEFEKLFF. CDR3 in DNA: TGTGCCAGCAGCGCCCAGGGGGAATTTGAAAAACTGTTTTTT.

This rearrangement joins TRBV9 to TRBJ2-1; a possible D gene is TRBD1 (5 bases). CDR3 length: 14 amino acids. Germline assignment: CDR1 SGDLS and CDR2 YYNGEE. The germline V and J ends were trimmed by 4 bases and 4 bases, with 12 bases remaining between them. As DNA, the CDR3 is TGTGCCAGCAGCCCCGACAGACTTTACAATGAGCAGTTCTTC. As protein: CASSPDRLYNEQFF.

The chain uses TRBV5-5 and TRBJ2-2; D call uncertain. The CDR3 has 14 amino acids. Trimming removed 0 bases from V and 3 bases from J, with 6 bases in between. Germline V gives CDR1 SGHKS, CDR2 YYEKEE (reference sequence). CDR3 in DNA: TGTGCCAGCAGCTTGGGCCAGTACACCGGGGAGCTGTTTTTT. As protein: CASSLGQYTGELFF.

The chain couples TRBV11-2 to TRBJ2-5; no firm D call. Per germline, CDR1 SGHAT and CDR2 FQNNGV. The CDR3 spans 11 residues. The V and J ends lost 5 bases and 3 bases respectively, with 4 bases between them. CDR3 DNA sequence: TGTGCCAGCAGCACCGAAGAGACCCAGTACTTC. Translating it yields CASSTEETQYF.

The V and J genes are TRBV4-2 and TRBJ2-6; 10 nucleotides align to TRBD2. This CDR3 region has 22 residues. Germline values: CDR1 LGHNA, CDR2 YNFKEQ. The V and J ends lost 4 bases and 2 bases, in that order; junction bases with no gene match: 20. CDR3 in DNA: TGTGCCAGCAGCCCTCCCGTGAGCGGGGGGGCGGAAGTCCCCCCTGGGGCCAACGTCCTGACTTTC. Protein sequence: CASSPPVSGGAEVPPGANVLTF.

The chain couples TRBV5-4 to TRBJ2-3; a weak D match, TRBD1 (6 bases). V was clipped by 3 bases and J by 2 bases, with 16 bases between them. CDR1 SGHNT and CDR2 YYREEE come from the germline V gene (reference sequence). This CDR3 has 16 amino acids. CDR3 bases: TGTGCCAGCAGCTCTCCCCAGGGACAAGCCACAGATACGCAGTATTTT. Its protein is CASSSPQGQATDTQYF.

The chain is built from TRBV14 and TRBJ2-1; 9 positions agree with TRBD1. Germline-derived CDR1 and CDR2 are SGHDN and FVKESK. J lost 5 bases, V lost 4 bases, and 9 bases had no gene match. This CDR3 has 16 residues. CDR3 amino acids: CASSRRSGQGNNEQFF. In nucleotides, the CDR3 is TGTGCCAGCAGCCGACGATCAGGACAGGGGAACAATGAGCAGTTCTTC.

In DNA form, the CDR3 reads TGCGCCAGCAGCCTTCCATCGGGACAGGTCACAACCGGGGAGCTGTTTTTT. Residues: CASSLPSGQVTTGELFF. The rearrangement uses TRBV4-1 and TRBJ2-2; 8 bases line up with TRBD1. The V segment lost 4 bases and the J segment 5 bases; nucleotides outside the gene matches: 12. This CDR3 spans 17 amino acids. Germline V gene lookup returns CDR1 MGHRA and CDR2 YSYEKL.

The chain carries TRBV19 and TRBJ2-2; D is unclear. The CDR3 runs 14 residues. In germline, CDR1 is LNHDA, CDR2 SQIVND (reference sequence). V was shortened by 3 bases and J by 5 bases, with 10 bases between the two germline ends. CDR3 sequence (DNA): TGTGCCAGTAGTATCCCTCGGGCAACCGGGGAGCTGTTTTTT. Amino acids: CASSIPRATGELFF.

The rearrangement uses TRBV4-3 and TRBJ1-6; D is ambiguous. V was trimmed by 1 base and J by 8 bases, leaving 9 bases between them. Germline CDR1 and CDR2: LGHNA and YSLEER. CDR3 size: 14 residues. As DNA, the CDR3 is TGCGCCAGCAGCCAAGCGCCCTGGGATTCACCCCTCCACTTT. Its protein is CASSQAPWDSPLHF.

This chain joins TRBV5-5 and TRBJ2-7; D unresolved. The CDR3 has 15 amino acids. Germline V gene lookup returns CDR1 SGHKS and CDR2 YYEKEE (reference sequence). V dropped 0 bases and J dropped 0 bases, with 10 bases sitting between them. The DNA for the CDR3 is TGTGCCAGCAGCTTGGAGGGTTGGAACTCCTACGAGCAGTACTTC. Residues: CASSLEGWNSYEQYF. The whole variable domain, remainder taken from reference TRBV5-5 and TRBJ2-7, is DAGVTQSPTHLIKTRGQQVTLRCSPISGHKSVSWYQQVLGQGPQFIFQYYEKEERGRGNFPDRFSARQFPNYSSELNVNALLLGDSALYLCASSLEGWNSYEQYFGPGTRLTVT.